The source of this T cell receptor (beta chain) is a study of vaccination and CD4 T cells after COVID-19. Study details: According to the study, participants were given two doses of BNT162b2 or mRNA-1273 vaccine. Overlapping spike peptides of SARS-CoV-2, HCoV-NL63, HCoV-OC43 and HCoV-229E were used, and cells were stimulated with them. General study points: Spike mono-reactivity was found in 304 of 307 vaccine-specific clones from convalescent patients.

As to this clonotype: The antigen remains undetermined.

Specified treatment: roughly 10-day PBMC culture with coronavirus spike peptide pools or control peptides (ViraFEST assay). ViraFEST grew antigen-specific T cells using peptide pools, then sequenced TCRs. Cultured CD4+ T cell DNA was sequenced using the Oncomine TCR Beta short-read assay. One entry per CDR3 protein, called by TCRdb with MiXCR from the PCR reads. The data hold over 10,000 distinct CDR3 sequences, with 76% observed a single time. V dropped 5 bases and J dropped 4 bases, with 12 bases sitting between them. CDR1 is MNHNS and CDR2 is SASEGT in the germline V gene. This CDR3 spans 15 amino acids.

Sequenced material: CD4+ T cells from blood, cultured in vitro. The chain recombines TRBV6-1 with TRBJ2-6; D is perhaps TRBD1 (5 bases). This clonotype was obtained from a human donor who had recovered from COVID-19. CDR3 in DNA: TGTGCCAGCAGTCCCCTTGGGGCGGGGGCCAACGTCCTGACTTTC. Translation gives CASSPLGAGANVLTF.